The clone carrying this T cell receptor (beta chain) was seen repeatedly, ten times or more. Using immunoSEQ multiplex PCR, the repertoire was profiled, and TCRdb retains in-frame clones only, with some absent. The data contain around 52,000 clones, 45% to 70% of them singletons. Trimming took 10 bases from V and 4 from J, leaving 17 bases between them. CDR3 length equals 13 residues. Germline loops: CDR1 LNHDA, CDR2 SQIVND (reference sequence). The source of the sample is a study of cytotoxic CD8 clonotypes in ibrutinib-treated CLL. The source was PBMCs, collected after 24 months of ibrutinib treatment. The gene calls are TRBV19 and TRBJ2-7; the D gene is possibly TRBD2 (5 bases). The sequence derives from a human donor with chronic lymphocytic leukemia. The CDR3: CAKRTGSDYEQYV. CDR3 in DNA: TGTGCCAAACGGACGGGATCAGATTACGAGCAGTACGTC.